The text below deals with one T cell receptor (beta chain). This sample is drawn from a study of OX40 agonist ivuxolimab in advanced cancers. For the study at large: Checkpoint inhibitors had been given previously to about 40% of patients. Three patients showed partial responses: one hepatocellular carcinoma and two cutaneous melanoma cases.

The germline V gene has CDR1 SNHLY and CDR2 FYNNEI. V shed 4 bases, J shed 5 bases, and the junction held 9 bases outside the gene matches. The CDR3 length is 15 residues. The protocol was immunoSEQ multiplex PCR, while the TCRdb copy is restricted to in-frame clones and leaves out a portion. Found here are about 69,000 clones, approximately 81% of them singletons; the top ten hold 5% to 6.5%. This sample comprised CD4+ or CD8+ T cells sorted from blood, obtained in a trial of the OX40 agonist ivuxolimab. This receptor was identified in an adult with an advanced solid tumor such as melanoma, head and neck, liver or kidney cancer. The gene calls are TRBV2 and TRBJ2-5; 8 nucleotides agree with TRBD1. CDR3 region: CASSGNPGGGETQYF. The CDR3 DNA reads TGTGCCAGCAGTGGTAATCCAGGGGGCGGGGAGACCCAGTACTTC.